Below, 30 T cell receptor beta chains from the same sample are listed, as sequenced in a study of blood T cell repertoires in COVID-19. TCRdb's table, derived via immunoSEQ multiplex PCR, lists solely in-frame clones and lacks some. This sample carries hundreds of thousands of clones, approximately 90% of them seen once, and the ten largest clones take over 0.75%. Sequencing used peripheral blood. The receptor set was obtained from a man between 60 and 70 years old with COVID-19, enrolled during active disease.

V and J are TRBV7-3 and TRBJ2-1; D not certain. The CDR3 has 13 amino acids. Per the germline V gene, CDR1 is SGHTA and CDR2 is FQGTGA. Trimming left V 0 bases short and J 7 bases short, with 7 bases between. Written as DNA, the CDR3 is TGTGCCAGCAGCTTAACGGGCGCGAATGAGCAGTTCTTC. Its protein is CASSLTGANEQFF.

The V call is TRBV13, the J call TRBJ2-2; a possible D gene is TRBD1 (6 bases). The V gene lost 0 bases and the J gene lost 3 bases, with 11 bases spanning the gap. CDR1 PRHDT and CDR2 FYEKMQ come from the germline V gene (reference sequence). The CDR3 sequence is 16 residues long. The DNA for the CDR3 is TGTGCCAGCAGCTTAGGCTATGGACAGTACACCGGGGAGCTGTTTTTT. This translates into CASSLGYGQYTGELFF.

The genes are TRBV19 and TRBJ1-1; a possible D gene is TRBD1 (5 bases). The CDR3 is 14 amino acids. Germline V CDR1 and CDR2: LNHDA, SQIVND (reference sequence). The V gene lost 6 bases and the J gene lost 0 bases, with 11 bases spanning the gap. The CDR3 sequence is CASRQVLLNTEAFF. Here the CDR3 DNA reads TGTGCCAGTAGACAGGTTCTCTTGAACACTGAAGCTTTCTTT.

In its sample, this clone was seen once. The chain links TRBV7-2 to TRBJ2-1, with D unresolved. The CDR3 is made up of 13 amino acids. Germline CDR1 reads SGHTA; CDR2 reads FQGNSA. The V and J ends lost 1 base and 1 base respectively, with 2 bases between them. The CDR3 region has the DNA TGTGCCAGCAGCTTAGTATCCTACAATGAGCAGTTCTTC. Translation gives CASSLVSYNEQFF.

The rearrangement uses TRBV28 and TRBJ1-1, with TRBD1 identical over 10 bases. V lost 4 bases to trimming and J lost 8 bases; unmatched junction nucleotides: 10. Germline loops: CDR1 MDHEN, CDR2 SYDVKM. The CDR3 is 15 residues long. The CDR3 DNA follows: TGTGCCAGCAGTTCAGGGGGATGGGACAGGGGAGAAGCTTTCTTT. Encoded protein: CASSSGGWDRGEAFF.

The chain couples TRBV5-5 to TRBJ2-2; TRBD2 is a possible D gene (5 bases). V lost 4 bases to trimming and J lost 3 bases, with 7 bases between them. The CDR3 is 13 amino acids. Germline V gene data show CDR1 as SGHKS and CDR2 as YYEKEE (reference sequence). The CDR3 is CASSARDTGELFF. The CDR3 region has the DNA TGTGCCAGCAGCGCGAGGGACACCGGGGAGCTGTTTTTT.

This CDR3 is CASREGRSSYNEQFF. The CDR3, as DNA: TGTGCCAGCAGGGAGGGCCGGAGCTCCTACAATGAGCAGTTCTTC. This chain connects TRBV6-5 to TRBJ2-1, with a possible D match to TRBD2 (6 bases). In germline, CDR1 is MNHEY, CDR2 SVGAGI. This CDR3 region has 15 residues. The V and J ends lost 6 bases and 0 bases respectively, with 12 bases between them.

This chain links TRBV6-5 with TRBJ1-2, with TRBD1 matching over 11 bases. The ends lost 6 bases at V and 2 bases at J; junction bases unmatched: 2. This CDR3 has 14 amino acids. Germline V lookup: CDR1 MNHEY, CDR2 SVGAGI. The CDR3 DNA follows: TGTGCCAGCAGGCGGGACAGGGGGAACTATGGCTACACCTTC. Translating it yields CASRRDRGNYGYTF.

The chain recombines TRBV28 with TRBJ2-7; a possible D gene is TRBD2 (7 bases). The CDR3 consists of 14 residues. V gave up 2 bases and J gave up 6 bases, with 14 bases separating them. Germline CDR1 MDHEN, CDR2 SYDVKM. In nucleotides, the CDR3 is TGTGCCAGCAGTTTACCCCTCGGGGGGCGCGAGCAGTACTTC. Translation: CASSLPLGGREQYF. Full variable domain (missing parts from reference TRBV28 and TRBJ2-7): DVKVTQSSRYLVKRTGEKVFLECVQDMDHENMFWYRQDPGLGLRLIYFSYDVKMKEKGDIPEGYSVSREKKERFSLILESASTNQTSMYLCASSLPLGGREQYFGPGTRLTVT.

The gene calls are TRBV5-1 and TRBJ2-3; D perhaps matches TRBD2 (6 bases). CDR1 and CDR2 from the germline V gene are SGHRS and YFSETQ. The CDR3 is 15 amino acids. V lost 0 bases, J lost 4 bases, and 12 bases lay in between. In nucleotides, the CDR3 is TGCGCCAGCAGCTTGGGAATAGCGGAGCCAGATACGCAGTATTTT. This translates into CASSLGIAEPDTQYF.

V is TRBV6-2 or TRBV6-3 and J is TRBJ1-2; TRBD1 matches 7 bases. This CDR3 region has 16 residues. V trimming: 6 bases; J trimming: 5 bases; junction bases outside the gene matches: 15. Germline V gives CDR1 MNHEY, CDR2 SVGEGT. The CDR3 sequence: CASSKGGTAQWYGYTF. CDR3 sequence (DNA): TGTGCCAGCAGCAAAGGCGGGACAGCCCAGTGGTATGGCTACACCTTC.

The rearrangement joins TRBV7-2 to TRBJ2-1; tentatively, D is TRBD1 (5 bases). CDR1 and CDR2 from the germline V gene are SGHTA and FQGNSA. Trimming stripped 4 bases from V and 8 bases from J, with 9 bases between. This CDR3 region has 12 residues. As DNA, the CDR3 is TGTGCCAGCAGCTCCGTCAGGGATGAGCAGTTCTTC. Translating it yields CASSSVRDEQFF.

This rearrangement joins TRBV6-5 to TRBJ1-3, with 9 positions matching TRBD1. Losses at the gene ends were 6 bases for V and 5 bases for J; bases not matched to a gene: 2. Looked up from germline, CDR1 is MNHEY and CDR2 is SVGAGI. The CDR3 loop spans 13 amino acids. CDR3 region: CASRTGGRNTIYF. The CDR3 DNA reads TGTGCCAGCAGAACAGGGGGCCGAAACACCATATATTTT.

J is TRBJ1-2 and V is TRBV25-1; D is perhaps TRBD1 (5 bases). The germline V and J ends were trimmed by 3 bases and 7 bases, with 21 bases remaining between them. The CDR3 totals 16 residues. Germline V gives CDR1 MGHDK, CDR2 SYGVNS. This CDR3 is CASSERRGLSLSGYTF. The CDR3 DNA follows: TGTGCCAGCAGTGAGAGAAGGGGCCTTTCCCTTTCTGGCTACACCTTC.

This chain connects TRBV7-2 to TRBJ2-2; tentatively, D is TRBD2 (6 bases). The V and J ends lost 3 bases and 1 base respectively, with 15 bases between them. Germline-derived CDR1 and CDR2 are SGHTA and FQGNSA. The CDR3 covers 17 residues. CDR3 residues: CASSFLGGTVNTGELFF. The CDR3 coding sequence is TGTGCCAGCAGCTTCCTGGGAGGTACCGTGAACACCGGGGAGCTGTTTTTT. The full variable domain, in which reference TRBV7-2 and TRBJ2-2 provide the parts outside the CDR3, is GAGVSQSPSNKVTEKGKDVELRCDPISGHTALYWYRQSLGQGLEFLIYFQGNSAPDKSGLPSDRFSAERTGGSVSTLTIQRTQQEDSAVYLCASSFLGGTVNTGELFFGEGSRLTVL.

The chain links TRBV27 to TRBJ2-1; 7 bases match TRBD1. The germline gives CDR1 MNHEY, CDR2 SMNVEV (reference sequence). The CDR3 sequence is 14 residues long. V lost 6 bases and J lost 4; bases outside the gene matches: 6. The CDR3 DNA follows: TGTGCCAGCAGCCGACAGGGAGAATACAATGAGCAGTTCTTC. Its translation: CASSRQGEYNEQFF.

The chain joins TRBV14 to TRBJ1-1; D possibly corresponds to TRBD1 (5 bases). Between the trimmed V and J ends, which lost 6 bases and 4 bases, there was a span of 12 bases. The length of the CDR3 is 13 residues. CDR1 is SGHDN and CDR2 is FVKESK in the germline V gene. This CDR3 reads CASRRGGSTEAFF. For the CDR3, the DNA is TGTGCCAGCAGAAGGGGAGGAAGCACTGAAGCTTTCTTT.

The chain employs TRBV12-5 and TRBJ1-1; D ambiguous. V lost 6 bases to trimming and J lost 1 base, with 6 bases between them. CDR1 LGHNT and CDR2 FRNRAP come from the germline V gene. This CDR3 spans 12 amino acids. This CDR3 is CASGRQNTEAFF. The CDR3 DNA reads TGTGCTAGTGGGAGACAGAACACTGAAGCTTTCTTT.

V is TRBV21-1 and J is TRBJ1-1; the tabulated D call, TRBD1, remains unverified against the DNA. TRBV21-1 is flagged as a pseudogene. This CDR3 comprises 18 residues. The chain's CDR3 is CASSKVEGLGQGSTEAFF. The CDR3 nucleotides are TGTGCCAGCAGCAAAGTTGAGGGACTCGGACAGGGGAGCACTGAAGCTTTCTTT.

The rearrangement uses TRBV7-2 and TRBJ2-3, with 7 bases aligning to TRBD2. The V and J ends lost 1 base and 2 bases, in that order; junction bases with no gene match: 12. The CDR3 has 18 amino acids. CDR1 is SGHTA, CDR2 FQGNSA, per germline. The CDR3, as DNA: TGTGCCAGCAGCTTAGACGTGCTCGGGCGGGAGTTCACAGATACGCAGTATTTT. It is translated as CASSLDVLGREFTDTQYF.

V gene TRBV28 combines with J gene TRBJ2-7, with 7 bases matching TRBD1. The germline gives CDR1 MDHEN, CDR2 SYDVKM. The CDR3 runs to 15 residues. With V trimmed by 6 bases and J by 0 bases, 8 bases remained unmatched. This CDR3 reads CASSKQGSLSYEQYF. CDR3 sequence (DNA): TGTGCCAGCAGCAAACAGGGGAGCCTCTCCTACGAGCAGTACTTC. Together with reference TRBV28 and TRBJ2-7, the CDR3 gives the full variable domain: DVKVTQSSRYLVKRTGEKVFLECVQDMDHENMFWYRQDPGLGLRLIYFSYDVKMKEKGDIPEGYSVSREKKERFSLILESASTNQTSMYLCASSKQGSLSYEQYFGPGTRLTVT.

This rearrangement joins TRBV30 to TRBJ1-1; D unresolved. CDR3 length: 15 residues. Germline V CDR1 and CDR2: GTSNPN, SVGIG (reference sequence). Deletions cut 3 bases from V and 2 bases from J, with 16 bases between. Written as DNA, the CDR3 is TGTGCCTGGAGGAGGGAAGGAAGGGTAAACACTGAAGCTTTCTTT. This translates into CAWRREGRVNTEAFF.

The genes are TRBV10-1 and TRBJ1-2, with TRBD1 identical over 8 bases. The CDR3 runs to 10 residues. Germline V lookup: CDR1 WNHNN, CDR2 SYGVQD (reference sequence). After removal of 7 bases from V and 14 bases from J, the junction contained 6 bases not matched to a gene. CDR3 region: CASTTGEGTF. For the CDR3, the DNA is TGCGCCAGCACGACAGGGGAAGGGACCTTC.

The chain uses TRBV9 and TRBJ2-7, with TRBD2 as a possible D gene (6 bases). Germline V CDR1 and CDR2: SGDLS, YYNGEE. CDR3 length: 16 residues. V was shortened by 4 bases and J by 2 bases, with 19 bases between the two germline ends. The CDR3 here is CASSLEVGSSAYEQYF. The CDR3 DNA reads as TGTGCCAGCAGCCTGGAGGTCGGGAGTAGCGCCTACGAGCAGTACTTC.

The rearrangement joins TRBV5-1 to TRBJ2-2, with D tentatively TRBD1 (6 bases). The V gene's germline CDR1 is SGHRS and CDR2 YFSETQ. Deletions cut 0 bases from V and 7 bases from J, with 10 bases between. The CDR3 consists of 14 residues. The chain's CDR3 is CASSLAGANGELFF. The CDR3 DNA reads as TGCGCCAGCAGCTTGGCAGGGGCTAACGGGGAGCTGTTTTTT.

This chain links TRBV7-9 with TRBJ1-2; D call uncertain. Trimming left V 5 bases short and J 4 bases short, with 8 bases between. Looked up from germline, CDR1 is SEHNR and CDR2 is FQNEAQ (reference sequence). This CDR3 contains 12 residues. This CDR3 is CASSLDRYGYTF. The DNA of the CDR3 is TGTGCCAGCAGCCTAGATCGCTATGGCTACACCTTC.

DNA for the CDR3: TGTGCCAGCAGCTCGGACCGGGACAGTCACTACGAGCAGTACTTC. It is translated as CASSSDRDSHYEQYF. V gene TRBV11-2 combines with J gene TRBJ2-7; the match to TRBD1 covers 7 bases. There are 15 residues in the CDR3. The germline gives CDR1 SGHAT, CDR2 FQNNGV. V gave up 4 bases and J gave up 3 bases; unmatched junction bases: 9.

The CDR3 sequence is CAWSVGALNSPLHF. As DNA, the CDR3 is TGTGCCTGGAGTGTAGGGGCTTTGAATTCACCCCTCCACTTT. The chain recombines TRBV30 with TRBJ1-6; maybe TRBD1 (5 bases). V dropped 0 bases and J dropped 7 bases, with 10 bases sitting between them. This CDR3 comprises 14 residues. Germline CDR1 is GTSNPN and CDR2 is SVGIG (reference sequence).

This rearrangement joins TRBV3-1 (or the pseudogene TRBV3-2) to TRBJ1-3, with 8 bases identical to TRBD1. V lost 0 bases, J lost 2 bases, and 3 bases stayed unmatched. This CDR3 comprises 16 residues. Germline V gene sequence: CDR1 LGHDT, CDR2 YNNKEL (reference sequence). The CDR3 nucleotides read TGTGCCAGCAGCCAAGAGCTGACAGGGGCTGGAAACACCATATATTTT. It yields the protein CASSQELTGAGNTIYF.

This chain joins TRBV9 and TRBJ2-7, with D tentatively TRBD1 (6 bases). The V end was cut by 4 bases, the J end by 2 bases, with 13 bases between. The CDR3 covers 14 residues. The germline gives CDR1 SGDLS, CDR2 YYNGEE. CDR3 bases: TGTGCCAGCAGCCAGGACAGCCTCCCCTACGAGCAGTACTTC. As protein: CASSQDSLPYEQYF.